Listed below are T cell receptor beta chains from one sample, sequenced in a study of regulatory T cells in long-lasting Graves disease. TCRdb re-called the multiplex PCR reads through MiXCR, storing one row per CDR3 protein. The sample consists of 400,000 to 500,000 distinct CDR3 sequences, about a sixth of them appearing once. The same data also contributed to another study, on T cells in Graves' hyperthyroidism and ophthalmopathy.

The sequencing used peripheral blood mononuclear cells (PBMCs), collected at new diagnosis, from a patient treated with antithyroid drugs. These receptors were taken from a woman aged 18 to 35 with Graves disease. Both conserved end residues are part of each CDR3. D genes are given only for firm matches. A row's size may be missing; if present it is once, few, many or a size class.

CDR3 length: 15
V gene: TRBV11-2
D gene: TRBD1
J gene: TRBJ2-7
clone size: few
CDR3 protein: CASSSYRDRSYEQYF
CDR3 DNA: TGTGCCAGCAGCTCTTATAGGGACAGGTCCTACGAGCAGTACTTC

CDR3 length: 14
V gene: TRBV18
D gene: TRBD2
J gene: TRBJ2-2
clone size: few
CDR3 protein: CASSLGLDTGELFF
CDR3 DNA: TGTGCCAGCTCACTGGGACTAGACACCGGGGAGCTGTTTTTT

CDR3 length: 15
V gene: TRBV12-3/TRBV12-4
D gene: TRBD2
J gene: TRBJ2-3
clone size: many
CDR3 protein: CASSLRREGVNTQYF
CDR3 DNA: TGTGCCAGCAGTTTGCGGCGGGAGGGCGTAAATACGCAGTATTTT

CDR3 length: 15
V gene: TRBV29-1
D gene: TRBD1
J gene: TRBJ2-5
clone size: many
CDR3 protein: CSVESQAGGKETQYF
CDR3 DNA: TGCAGCGTTGAATCACAGGCAGGGGGCAAAGAGACCCAGTACTTC

CDR3 length: 11
V gene: TRBV2
D gene: .
J gene: TRBJ2-7
clone size: few
CDR3 protein: CAGSVRYEQYF
CDR3 DNA: TGTGCCGGCAGTGTAAGGTACGAGCAGTACTTC

CDR3 length: 15
V gene: TRBV7-9
D gene: .
J gene: TRBJ2-7
clone size: many
CDR3 protein: CASSLATGQTYEQYF
CDR3 DNA: TGTGCCAGCAGCTTAGCGACTGGACAGACATACGAGCAGTACTTC

CDR3 length: 15
V gene: TRBV28
D gene: TRBD1
J gene: TRBJ1-1
clone size: many
CDR3 protein: CASSGWGQRNTEAFF
CDR3 DNA: TGTGCCAGCAGTGGCTGGGGACAGAGGAACACTGAAGCTTTCTTT

CDR3 length: 15
V gene: TRBV12-3/TRBV12-4
D gene: TRBD1
J gene: TRBJ2-1
clone size: many
CDR3 protein: CASSVWTGGALKQFF
CDR3 DNA: TGTGCCAGCAGTGTATGGACAGGGGGCGCTTTAAAGCAGTTCTTC

CDR3 length: 17
V gene: TRBV12-3/TRBV12-4
D gene: .
J gene: TRBJ1-5
clone size: many
CDR3 protein: CASSLGTGENSNQPQHF
CDR3 DNA: TGTGCCAGCAGCCTTGGGACTGGGGAAAATAGCAATCAGCCCCAGCATTTT

CDR3 length: 15
V gene: TRBV7-2
D gene: .
J gene: TRBJ2-7
clone size: many
CDR3 protein: CASSLRLRPTYEQYF
CDR3 DNA: TGTGCCAGCAGCTTACGGCTTCGTCCGACCTACGAGCAGTACTTC

CDR3 length: 17
V gene: TRBV28
D gene: TRBD1
J gene: TRBJ1-1
clone size: many
CDR3 protein: CASSFRSGGHLNVEAFF
CDR3 DNA: TGTGCCAGCAGTTTTAGATCAGGGGGTCACCTAAATGTTGAAGCTTTCTTT

CDR3 length: 15
V gene: TRBV4-1
D gene: TRBD2
J gene: TRBJ2-1
clone size: few
CDR3 protein: CASSRKALGGDEQFF
CDR3 DNA: TGCGCCAGCAGCCGAAAAGCGTTGGGGGGGGATGAGCAGTTCTTC

CDR3 length: 15
V gene: TRBV5-1
D gene: .
J gene: TRBJ1-6
clone size: few
CDR3 protein: CASTLDPGENSPLHF
CDR3 DNA: TGCGCCAGCACCCTGGACCCCGGAGAAAATTCACCCCTCCACTTT

CDR3 length: 14
V gene: TRBV20-1
D gene: .
J gene: TRBJ2-5
clone size: .
CDR3 protein: CSARASVGGETQYF
CDR3 DNA: TGCAGTGCTAGAGCTTCGGTTGGGGGGGAGACCCAGTACTTC

CDR3 length: 17
V gene: TRBV5-1
D gene: .
J gene: TRBJ1-4
clone size: few
CDR3 protein: CASSLVPVQGSDEKLFF
CDR3 DNA: TGCGCCAGCAGCTTGGTGCCCGTACAGGGCAGTGATGAAAAACTGTTTTTT

CDR3 length: 16
V gene: TRBV14
D gene: .
J gene: TRBJ2-2
clone size: .
CDR3 protein: CASSQILAANTGELFF
CDR3 DNA: TGTGCCAGCAGCCAGATTTTGGCAGCGAACACCGGGGAGCTGTTTTTT

CDR3 length: 12
V gene: TRBV15
D gene: .
J gene: TRBJ1-2
clone size: many
CDR3 protein: CATSRDGYGYTF
CDR3 DNA: TGTGCCACCAGCAGAGATGGGTATGGCTACACCTTC

CDR3 length: 17
V gene: TRBV4-2
D gene: TRBD1
J gene: TRBJ1-1
clone size: many
CDR3 protein: CASSQVAGGPPNTEAFF
CDR3 DNA: TGTGCCAGCAGCCAAGTAGCAGGGGGACCCCCGAACACTGAAGCTTTCTTT

CDR3 length: 14
V gene: TRBV19
D gene: .
J gene: TRBJ2-7
clone size: .
CDR3 protein: CASSRAASVYEQYF
CDR3 DNA: TGTGCCAGTAGTAGGGCAGCGAGCGTCTACGAGCAGTACTTC

CDR3 length: 14
V gene: TRBV13
D gene: .
J gene: TRBJ1-1
clone size: many
CDR3 protein: CASSPVSLNTEAFF
CDR3 DNA: TGTGCCAGCAGCCCCGTCTCCTTGAACACTGAAGCTTTCTTT

CDR3 length: 13
V gene: TRBV30
D gene: .
J gene: TRBJ2-2
clone size: .
CDR3 protein: CAWAILGTGELFF
CDR3 DNA: TGTGCCTGGGCCATTCTAGGGACGGGGGAGCTGTTTTTT

CDR3 length: 15
V gene: TRBV5-5
D gene: .
J gene: TRBJ2-1
clone size: many
CDR3 protein: CASSSGRISYNEQFF
CDR3 DNA: TGTGCCAGCAGCTCGGGACGTATCTCCTACAATGAGCAGTTCTTC

CDR3 length: 14
V gene: TRBV19
D gene: TRBD2
J gene: TRBJ2-2
clone size: few
CDR3 protein: CASRRDSGAGELFF
CDR3 DNA: TGTGCCAGTAGAAGGGATAGCGGGGCCGGGGAGCTGTTTTTT

CDR3 length: 14
V gene: TRBV6-1
D gene: .
J gene: TRBJ2-1
clone size: .
CDR3 protein: CASSPTGTGTIQFF
CDR3 DNA: TGTGCCAGCAGTCCTACAGGGACCGGGACTATCCAGTTCTTC

CDR3 length: 14
V gene: TRBV28
D gene: .
J gene: TRBJ2-2
clone size: many
CDR3 protein: CASFSEMNTGELFF
CDR3 DNA: TGTGCCAGCTTTTCTGAAATGAACACCGGGGAGCTGTTTTTT

CDR3 length: 13
V gene: TRBV6-1
D gene: .
J gene: TRBJ2-6
clone size: few
CDR3 protein: CASRPGGANVLTF
CDR3 DNA: TGTGCCAGCAGACCCGGGGGGGCCAACGTCCTGACTTTC

CDR3 length: 14
V gene: TRBV20-1
D gene: TRBD2
J gene: TRBJ2-5
clone size: few
CDR3 protein: CSARPTSGTRTQYF
CDR3 DNA: TGCAGTGCTAGACCGACTAGCGGGACTCGGACCCAGTACTTC

CDR3 length: 14
V gene: TRBV6-1
D gene: .
J gene: TRBJ2-1
clone size: few
CDR3 protein: CASSPGEDYNEQFF
CDR3 DNA: TGTGCCAGCAGTCCGGGTGAGGACTACAATGAGCAGTTCTTC

CDR3 length: 12
V gene: TRBV20-1
D gene: .
J gene: TRBJ2-7
clone size: .
CDR3 protein: CSAIDNLNEQYF
CDR3 DNA: TGCAGTGCAATCGACAATCTCAACGAGCAGTACTTC

CDR3 length: 16
V gene: TRBV5-6
D gene: .
J gene: TRBJ1-2
clone size: few
CDR3 protein: CASSPVGGMPHYGYTF
CDR3 DNA: TGTGCCAGCAGCCCGGTAGGGGGTATGCCGCACTATGGCTACACCTTC

CDR3 length: 16
V gene: TRBV28
D gene: TRBD2
J gene: TRBJ2-2
clone size: many
CDR3 protein: CASSPTSGANTGELFF
CDR3 DNA: TGTGCCAGCAGTCCAACTAGCGGGGCGAACACCGGGGAGCTGTTTTTT

CDR3 length: 16
V gene: TRBV12-3/TRBV12-4
D gene: .
J gene: TRBJ2-6
clone size: few
CDR3 protein: CANPPTATSGANVLTF
CDR3 DNA: TGTGCCAACCCACCGACAGCTACCTCTGGGGCCAACGTCCTGACTTTC

CDR3 length: 19
V gene: TRBV27
D gene: TRBD2
J gene: TRBJ2-7
clone size: many
CDR3 protein: CASRGRGLAGGLSTYEQYF
CDR3 DNA: TGTGCCAGCAGAGGCAGGGGGCTAGCGGGAGGACTTTCGACCTACGAGCAGTACTTC

CDR3 length: 14
V gene: TRBV29-1
D gene: .
J gene: TRBJ1-2
clone size: .
CDR3 protein: CSVDRDGINYGYTF
CDR3 DNA: TGCAGCGTTGACCGGGACGGAATTAACTATGGCTACACCTTC

CDR3 length: 14
V gene: TRBV19
D gene: .
J gene: TRBJ2-1
clone size: .
CDR3 protein: CASRTSYDHNEQFF
CDR3 DNA: TGTGCCAGTAGGACCTCCTATGATCACAATGAGCAGTTCTTC

CDR3 length: 16
V gene: TRBV20-1
D gene: TRBD2
J gene: TRBJ2-2
clone size: .
CDR3 protein: CSAREGSGRITGELFF
CDR3 DNA: TGCAGTGCTAGAGAAGGTAGCGGGAGAATCACCGGGGAGCTGTTTTTT

CDR3 length: 15
V gene: TRBV2
D gene: TRBD2
J gene: TRBJ2-7
clone size: .
CDR3 protein: CASSVGTSSRYEQYF
CDR3 DNA: TGTGCCAGCAGCGTTGGGACTAGCAGCCGCTACGAGCAGTACTTC

CDR3 length: 15
V gene: TRBV3-1
D gene: TRBD1
J gene: TRBJ1-1
clone size: many
CDR3 protein: CASSQDRDRNTEAFF
CDR3 DNA: TGTGCCAGCAGCCAAGACCGGGACAGAAACACTGAAGCTTTCTTT

CDR3 length: 16
V gene: TRBV30
D gene: .
J gene: TRBJ1-1
clone size: many
CDR3 protein: CAWERERQNLNTEAFF
CDR3 DNA: TGTGCCTGGGAGCGAGAGAGACAGAACTTGAACACTGAAGCTTTCTTT

CDR3 length: 14
V gene: TRBV5-1
D gene: .
J gene: TRBJ2-1
clone size: many
CDR3 protein: CASSLDGKYNEQFF
CDR3 DNA: TGCGCCAGCAGCTTGGACGGAAAATACAATGAGCAGTTCTTC

CDR3 length: 15
V gene: TRBV30
D gene: .
J gene: TRBJ1-4
clone size: few
CDR3 protein: CAWSQDSWGNEKLFF
CDR3 DNA: TGTGCCTGGAGTCAGGACTCTTGGGGTAATGAAAAACTGTTTTTT